This T cell receptor (beta chain) came from a study of identical twins. CDR3 length: 13 amino acids. The germline gives CDR1 DFQATT, CDR2 SNEGSKA (reference sequence). Trimming shortened V by 4 bases and J by 1 base, and 7 bases separated the two germline ends. Template switching added a universal primer binding site, and final cDNA carried unique molecular identifiers. TCRdb called the 5' RACE reads again in MiXCR, with one record for every CDR3 protein. The sample yields 550,000 to 700,000 distinct CDR3 sequences, roughly 20% seen once. About this clonotype itself: Its antigen is unidentified.

Study-level points and caveats: The abundant beta clonotypes from cord blood had fewer insertions, and memory repertoires had none of this.

The same sample was also used in a study of T cells expressing NK-cell markers. That paper states: Of eight sequenced donors, seven were HCMV-seropositive and one HCMV-seronegative.

What was sequenced was PBMCs. V gene TRBV20-1 combines with J gene TRBJ2-2, with no clear D. This receptor was identified in a woman aged 18-29 years in good health. The CDR3 DNA reads TGCAGTGCTAAACCGGGGAACACCGGGGAGCTGTTTTTT. It is translated as CSAKPGNTGELFF.